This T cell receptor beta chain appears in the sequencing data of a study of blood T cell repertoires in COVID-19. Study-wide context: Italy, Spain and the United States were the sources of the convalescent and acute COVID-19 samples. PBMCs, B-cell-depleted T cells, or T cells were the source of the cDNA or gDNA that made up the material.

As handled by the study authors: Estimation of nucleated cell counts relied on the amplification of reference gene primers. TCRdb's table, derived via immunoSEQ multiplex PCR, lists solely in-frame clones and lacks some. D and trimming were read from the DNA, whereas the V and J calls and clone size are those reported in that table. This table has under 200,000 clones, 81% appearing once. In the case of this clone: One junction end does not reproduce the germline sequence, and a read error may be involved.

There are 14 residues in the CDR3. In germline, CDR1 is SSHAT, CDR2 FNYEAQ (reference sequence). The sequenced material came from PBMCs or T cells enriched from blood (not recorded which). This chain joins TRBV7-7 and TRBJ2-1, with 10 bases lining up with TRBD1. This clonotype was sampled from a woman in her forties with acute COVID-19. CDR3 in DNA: TGTGCTAGCAGCTCCCGGGACAGGGGCGCGGAGCAGTTCTTC. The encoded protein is CASSSRDRGAEQFF. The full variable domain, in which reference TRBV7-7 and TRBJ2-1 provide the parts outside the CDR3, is GAGVSQSPRYKVTKRGQDVTLRCDPISSHATLYWYQQALGQGPEFLTYFNYEAQPDKSGLPSDRFSAERPEGSISTLTIQRTEQRDSAMYRCASSSRDRGAEQFFGPGTRLTVL.